This T cell receptor beta chain was captured by sequencing in a study of blood T cell repertoires in COVID-19. The overall study: Some COVID-19 samples were acute and others convalescent; all came from the United States, Italy and Spain. T cells, B-cell-depleted T cells, or PBMCs supplied cDNA or gDNA.

The length of the CDR3 is 13 residues. The ends lost 5 bases at V and 12 bases at J; junction bases unmatched: 7. Looked up from germline, CDR1 is SGHVS and CDR2 is FNYEAQ. Per the study methods: Reference gene primer amplification gave nucleated cell count estimates. The protocol was immunoSEQ multiplex PCR, while the TCRdb copy is restricted to in-frame clones and leaves out a portion. That table is the source of V, J and clone size, and D and trimming were worked out from the DNA. The table shows some 200,000 clones, with around nine tenths occurring only once. The V call is TRBV7-6, the J call TRBJ1-6; the match to TRBD1 covers 7 bases. The sequenced sample consisted of peripheral blood. The TCR originated in a man aged 18 to 29 with active or convalescent COVID-19. In DNA, the CDR3 is TGTGCCAGCAGCATGACAGGGAAGGAACCCCTCCACTTT. As protein: CASSMTGKEPLHF.